This T cell receptor beta chain originates from a study of memory CD4+ T cells and cytomegalovirus serostatus. Overall study context: Healthy Belgian adult donors included several CMV-positive and 24 CMV-negative people. Study conclusions and caveats: Suggested: most of the CMV-linked TCR signature lies in CD4+ memory cells. Each of approximately 69 CMV-associated TCRbeta sequences occurred in one to five individuals.

This CDR3 spans 11 amino acids. V was clipped by 2 bases and J by 8 bases, with 7 bases between them. Germline V gives CDR1 GTSNPN, CDR2 SVGIG (reference sequence). Single viable CD3+CD4+CD8-CD45RO+ cells were sorted as the memory CD4+ T cells. CD4+ T cells were isolated by positive magnetic selection. Measured with immunoSEQ multiplex PCR; TCRdb has only the in-frame clones, and not every one. The table lists tens of thousands of clones, 75% to 85% of them singletons. Note on this clone: Its antigen is not identified.

The specimen sequenced was memory CD4+ T cells from blood. This chain joins TRBV30 and TRBJ1-3; no clear D. This sequence was found in an adult in good health and CMV-seronegative. The DNA for the CDR3 is TGTGCCTGGAGTATTGGGGACACCATATATTTT. Its translation: CAWSIGDTIYF. The full variable domain, in which reference TRBV30 and TRBJ1-3 provide the parts outside the CDR3, is SQTIHQWPATLVQPVGSPLSLECTVEGTSNPNLYWYRQAAGRGLQLLFYSVGIGQISSEVPQNLSASRPQDRQFILSSKKLLLSDSGFYLCAWSIGDTIYFGEGSWLTVV.